The 32 T cell receptor beta chains in this list originate from one sample, sequenced in a study of identifying expanded T cells in peripheral blood. The table came from immunoSEQ multiplex PCR; TCRdb's copy has only in-frame clones and leaves some out. Altogether approximately 100,000 clones are present, more than 70% being singletons, with the ten largest covering 4% to 4.5%. Sequencing was done on a sample of blood. The receptors derive from a person aged 18 to 75 in good health.

V and J are TRBV6-6 and TRBJ2-1; 7 bases align to TRBD2. Trimming took 5 bases from V and 2 from J; bases not matched to a gene: 6. This CDR3 is 15 amino acids long. Germline V gene sequence: CDR1 MNHNY, CDR2 SVGAGI (reference sequence). DNA for the CDR3: TGTGCCAGCAGTGACCTAGCGGCTACCTACAATGAGCAGTTCTTC. This encodes CASSDLAATYNEQFF.

This clone was counted a single time. The V gene is TRBV5-6, the J gene TRBJ1-1; D is unresolved. The CDR3 has 12 residues. V shed 3 bases and J shed 3 bases, with 6 bases lying between them. CDR1 SGHDT and CDR2 YYEEEE come from the germline V gene. The CDR3 DNA follows: TGTGCCAGCAGCTCCGGGGACACTGAAGCTTTCTTT. Translating it yields CASSSGDTEAFF.

CDR3: CASINLGPGGGTDTQYF. As DNA, the CDR3 is TGTGCCAGCATCAATTTGGGCCCGGGCGGGGGCACAGATACGCAGTATTTT. This chain uses TRBV28 with TRBJ2-3; possible D gene TRBD2, 6 bases. The V gene lost 7 bases and the J gene lost 1 base, with 21 bases spanning the gap. The CDR3 runs 17 residues. Germline loops: CDR1 MDHEN, CDR2 SYDVKM. Full variable domain (rest looked up from reference TRBV28 and TRBJ2-3): DVKVTQSSRYLVKRTGEKVFLECVQDMDHENMFWYRQDPGLGLRLIYFSYDVKMKEKGDIPEGYSVSREKKERFSLILESASTNQTSMYLCASINLGPGGGTDTQYFGPGTRLTVL.

This chain joins TRBV28 and TRBJ2-3, with unresolved D. Germline loops: CDR1 MDHEN, CDR2 SYDVKM. The ends were cut back, 3 bases at V and 2 bases at J, with 9 bases in the middle. CDR3 length equals 14 residues. The CDR3 reads CASSFVSLTDTQYF. In nucleotides, the CDR3 is TGTGCCAGCAGTTTTGTCAGCCTCACAGATACGCAGTATTTT.

The gene calls are TRBV6-1 and TRBJ1-1; the D is unclear. The germline V and J ends were trimmed by 2 bases and 11 bases, with 12 bases remaining between them. CDR1 and CDR2 (germline): MNHNS, SASEGT. The CDR3 has 12 residues. The CDR3 DNA reads TGTGCCAGCAGTGAATTGAGAAGGTATGCTTTCTTT. Its protein is CASSELRRYAFF.

This clone showed up just a few times. The DNA of the CDR3 is TGTGCCACCAGCAGAGGGGAAAATGAGCAGTTCTTC. It is translated as CATSRGENEQFF. The gene calls are TRBV15 and TRBJ2-1; the D is unclear. CDR1 is LNHNV, CDR2 YYDKDF, per germline (reference sequence). This CDR3 is 12 amino acids long. The V end was cut by 1 base, the J end by 7 bases, with 5 bases between.

The chain has TRBV5-1 and TRBJ1-6; TRBD1 is a possible D gene (6 bases). CDR3 length: 15 amino acids. Trimming removed 1 base at V and 5 bases at J, with 10 bases between. Germline assignment: CDR1 SGHRS and CDR2 YFSETQ. The CDR3 loop reads CASSLRYRDNSPLHF. CDR3 nucleotide sequence: TGCGCCAGCAGCTTGAGGTACAGGGATAATTCACCCCTCCACTTT.

CDR3 coding DNA: TGTGCCAGCAGTCATAAGGTGGACAGCTCCTACGAGCAGTACTTC. Its protein is CASSHKVDSSYEQYF. The chain combines TRBV7-9 with TRBJ2-7, with a weak D call TRBD1 (6 bases). The ends were cut back, 6 bases at V and 0 bases at J, with 15 bases in the middle. This CDR3 region has 15 residues. Germline lookup yields CDR1 SEHNR and CDR2 FQNEAQ (reference sequence).

The gene calls are TRBV5-5 and TRBJ1-1; tentatively, D is TRBD1 (6 bases). CDR3 size: 14 residues. Germline V gives CDR1 SGHKS, CDR2 YYEKEE (reference sequence). With 5 bases removed from V and 5 bases from J, the gap between germline ends came to 16 bases. DNA of the CDR3: TGTGCCAGCAGATTATCATCGGGGGCTACTGAAGCTTTCTTT. Amino acids: CASRLSSGATEAFF.

The chain couples TRBV7-9 to TRBJ2-1, with 7 positions matching TRBD2. This CDR3 region has 16 residues. In germline, CDR1 is SEHNR, CDR2 FQNEAQ (reference sequence). The J segment lost 0 bases and the V segment lost 5 bases, leaving 7 bases of the junction unmatched. CDR3 DNA sequence: TGTGCCAGCAGCCCTCCCCGCGGGAGCTCCTACAATGAGCAGTTCTTC. Protein: CASSPPRGSSYNEQFF.

CDR3 coding DNA: TGTGCCAGCAGTGAAACGGCAGGGGGCGCGAAGACCCAGTACTTC. Protein sequence: CASSETAGGAKTQYF. V is TRBV2 and J is TRBJ2-5; TRBD1 aligns across 8 bases. The germline CDR1 and CDR2 sequences are SNHLY and FYNNEI. The CDR3 is made up of 15 amino acids. Trimming at V came to 2 bases and at J to 6 bases, leaving 8 bases not matched to a gene. Full variable domain (missing parts from reference TRBV2 and TRBJ2-5): EPEVTQTPSHQVTQMGQEVILRCVPISNHLYFYWYRQILGQKVEFLVSFYNNEISEKSEIFDDQFSVERPDGSNFTLKIRSTKLEDSAMYFCASSETAGGAKTQYFGPGTRLLVL.

This rearrangement joins TRBV29-1 to TRBJ2-3; a weak D match, TRBD1 (6 bases). V was trimmed by 6 bases and J by 1 base, leaving 8 bases between them. The length of the CDR3 is 12 residues. Per the germline V gene, CDR1 is SQVTM and CDR2 is ANQGSEA. CDR3 nucleotide sequence: TGCAGCGTCAGGACAGGCACAGATACGCAGTATTTT. Its protein product is CSVRTGTDTQYF.

This clone was seen only once. The gene calls are TRBV28 and TRBJ2-1, with a possible D match to TRBD1 (6 bases). V was cut by 2 bases and J by 3 bases, with 14 bases left in between. The CDR3 loop spans 16 amino acids. Looked up from germline, CDR1 is MDHEN and CDR2 is SYDVKM. DNA for the CDR3: TGTGCCAGCAGTTTAAGGACAGCAAGGGGCTACAATGAGCAGTTCTTC. The encoded protein is CASSLRTARGYNEQFF.

This chain joins TRBV7-9 and TRBJ2-7; the D gene could be TRBD1 or TRBD2 (5 bases each). CDR1 and CDR2 (germline): SEHNR, FQNEAQ (reference sequence). The V and J ends lost 5 bases and 6 bases respectively, with 17 bases between them. There are 14 residues in the CDR3. The CDR3 sequence is CASSHGNSGAEQYF. DNA of the CDR3: TGTGCCAGCAGCCACGGCAACTCCGGGGCCGAGCAGTACTTC.

This sequence joins TRBV27 and TRBJ2-5, with a weak D call TRBD2 (5 bases). V was clipped by 6 bases and J by 4 bases, with 12 bases between them. Per germline, CDR1 MNHEY and CDR2 SMNVEV (reference sequence). CDR3 length: 13 amino acids. The CDR3, as DNA: TGTGCCAGCAGGAATAGCGTAGGAGAGACCCAGTACTTC. It encodes CASRNSVGETQYF.

V gene TRBV9 combines with J gene TRBJ2-2; D not resolved. V was cut by 4 bases and J by 8 bases, with 15 bases left in between. In germline, CDR1 is SGDLS, CDR2 YYNGEE. This CDR3 has 14 amino acids. CDR3 DNA: TGTGCCAGCAGCCCAACCGACTTGGGGGGGGAGCTGTTTTTT. Translated: CASSPTDLGGELFF.

This clone occurred once. The chain has TRBV4-1 and TRBJ2-7; 10 bases map to TRBD2. Germline V gene lookup returns CDR1 MGHRA and CDR2 YSYEKL. Germline trimming cut 6 bases from V and 3 bases from J; bases unmatched to any gene: 8. CDR3 length equals 15 residues. The CDR3 is CASSLSGRTDYEQYF. The CDR3 DNA sequence: TGCGCCAGCAGTCTTAGCGGGAGGACGGACTACGAGCAGTACTTC.

The rearrangement uses TRBV4-1 and TRBJ1-1, with 8 positions matching TRBD1. Germline V gene sequence: CDR1 MGHRA, CDR2 YSYEKL. V shed 3 bases and J 2 bases; nucleotides not matched to a gene: 8. The CDR3 is 16 residues long. Here the CDR3 DNA reads TGCGCCAGCAGCCACTGGCGGACAGGGCCAAACACTGAAGCTTTCTTT. Its protein product is CASSHWRTGPNTEAFF.

The V gene is TRBV7-9, the J gene TRBJ2-3, with 7 bases lining up with TRBD1. The CDR3 consists of 14 residues. Trimming took 5 bases from V and 0 from J; bases not matched to a gene: 2. Germline V gene lookup returns CDR1 SEHNR and CDR2 FQNEAQ (reference sequence). CDR3 sequence (DNA): TGTGCCAGCAGCCGGGACAGTAGCACAGATACGCAGTATTTT. Translated, it gives CASSRDSSTDTQYF.

The chain combines TRBV9 with TRBJ1-6, with D unresolved. The CDR3 is made up of 14 amino acids. Germline-derived CDR1 and CDR2 are SGDLS and YYNGEE. V was cut by 4 bases and J by 10 bases, with 15 bases left in between. The CDR3, as DNA: TGTGCCAGCAGCCCGGTCGGGAGGTACTCACCCCTCCACTTT. It encodes CASSPVGRYSPLHF.

The chain joins TRBV4-1 to TRBJ2-7; 8 bases agree with TRBD2. V dropped 0 bases and J dropped 0; count of bases not matched to a gene: 1. The V gene's germline CDR1 is MGHRA and CDR2 YSYEKL. This CDR3 spans 15 amino acids. The CDR3 DNA reads TGCGCCAGCAGCCAAGAGCGGGGGGTCTCCTACGAGCAGTACTTC. As protein: CASSQERGVSYEQYF.

CDR3 DNA sequence: TGTGCCAGCAGTGACTGGGGGACAGGGAACACCGGGGAGCTGTTTTTT. Translated, it gives CASSDWGTGNTGELFF. V gene TRBV6-4 combines with J gene TRBJ2-2, with TRBD1 matching 8 bases. Germline trimming cut 1 base from V and 1 base from J; bases unmatched to any gene: 2. The CDR3 is 16 amino acids. Germline V CDR1 and CDR2: MRHNA, SNTAGT.

The rearrangement links TRBV11-2 to TRBJ2-1; the D is unclear. The CDR3 has 11 amino acids. Looked up from germline, CDR1 is SGHAT and CDR2 is FQNNGV. Trimming took off 4 bases at V and 7 bases at J, with 5 bases between the two ends. The chain's CDR3 is CASSSSNEQFF. CDR3 nucleotides: TGTGCCAGCAGCTCGTCTAATGAGCAGTTCTTC.

The rearrangement uses TRBV27 and TRBJ1-2; tentative D call: TRBD1 (5 bases). CDR3 length: 14 amino acids. Germline V gene lookup returns CDR1 MNHEY and CDR2 SMNVEV (reference sequence). Trimming took off 1 base at V and 8 bases at J, with 14 bases between the two ends. Here the CDR3 DNA reads TGTGCCAGCAGTTTATATGGCAGAGGGGAAGGCTACACCTTC. It is translated as CASSLYGRGEGYTF.

This sequence joins TRBV27 and TRBJ2-7; TRBD1 matches 7 bases. V was clipped by 3 bases and J by 3 bases; unmatched bases: 8. CDR3 length equals 15 residues. CDR1 and CDR2 (germline): MNHEY, SMNVEV (reference sequence). The CDR3 reads CASSFFRTGGYEQYF. The CDR3 DNA reads TGTGCCAGCAGTTTTTTTCGGACAGGCGGCTACGAGCAGTACTTC.

This rearrangement joins TRBV14 to TRBJ2-7; weak D call: TRBD1 (5 bases). The CDR3 has 12 residues. V lost 4 bases to trimming and J lost 4 bases, with 8 bases between them. Germline V gene sequence: CDR1 SGHDN, CDR2 FVKESK. This CDR3 reads CASSPGLYEQYF. The DNA for the CDR3 is TGTGCCAGCAGCCCAGGGCTTTACGAGCAGTACTTC.

This chain uses TRBV6-5 with TRBJ1-5; D gene uncertain. Germline assignment: CDR1 MNHEY and CDR2 SVGAGI. This CDR3 comprises 14 residues. Between the trimmed V and J ends, which lost 2 bases and 3 bases, there was a span of 8 bases. CDR3 in amino acids: CASSYTWDNQPQHF. CDR3 bases: TGTGCCAGCAGTTACACATGGGACAATCAGCCCCAGCATTTT.

To note about this clone: One junction end disagrees with the germline gene, perhaps due to a read error. The chain combines TRBV2 with TRBJ1-2; D is unclear. The germline CDR1 and CDR2 sequences are SNHLY and FYNNEI. The CDR3 has 10 amino acids. DNA for the CDR3: TGTGCCAGCAGGGGAGCCGACCGGGACTTC. Protein: CASRGADRDF.

This rearrangement joins TRBV6-6 to TRBJ2-7, with D possibly called TRBD1 or TRBD2 (5 bases each). The CDR3 has 15 amino acids. CDR1 MNHNY and CDR2 SVGAGI come from the germline V gene (reference sequence). V was pared by 8 bases and J by 5 bases, with 22 bases between. The CDR3 is CASSSGRSGVDEQYF. As DNA, the CDR3 is TGTGCCAGCTCCTCGGGGCGCTCCGGGGTTGACGAGCAGTACTTC.

J is TRBJ2-5 and V is TRBV28, with TRBD1 identical over 7 bases. This CDR3 has 15 amino acids. V trimming: 5 bases; J trimming: 3 bases; junction bases outside the gene matches: 9. Per the germline V gene, CDR1 is MDHEN and CDR2 is SYDVKM. CDR3 sequence (DNA): TGTGCCAGCAGTCGACCCGGGACAGCGGAAGAGACCCAGTACTTC. Translation gives CASSRPGTAEETQYF. Full variable domain (missing parts from reference TRBV28 and TRBJ2-5): DVKVTQSSRYLVKRTGEKVFLECVQDMDHENMFWYRQDPGLGLRLIYFSYDVKMKEKGDIPEGYSVSREKKERFSLILESASTNQTSMYLCASSRPGTAEETQYFGPGTRLLVL.

This chain's CDR3 is CASSPSTGYGYTF. For the CDR3, the DNA is TGTGCCAGTAGTCCGTCGACCGGCTATGGCTACACCTTC. The V call is TRBV19, the J call TRBJ1-2, with D unclear. The CDR3 spans 13 residues. The germline V gene has CDR1 LNHDA and CDR2 SQIVND (reference sequence). Trimming removed 5 bases at V and 4 bases at J, with 11 bases between.

J is TRBJ1-2 and V is TRBV28; D unclear. CDR3 size: 12 residues. The germline gives CDR1 MDHEN, CDR2 SYDVKM. The ends were cut back, 3 bases at V and 10 bases at J, with 12 bases in the middle. The chain's CDR3 is CASSFGPRVYTF. The CDR3 DNA is TGTGCCAGCAGTTTTGGACCACGGGTCTACACCTTC.